This T cell receptor beta chain was observed in a study of shared clonotypes between healthy human individuals. Study-level results: The study drew on few donors, limiting represented genetic and exposure-history diversity.

Produced via immunoSEQ multiplex PCR; TCRdb's table is partial and in-frame only. The data show under 750,000 clones, approximately 77% seen once. None of the donors, who were healthy HIV-negative adults, had recently had acute infections or vaccinations. The CDR3 extends over 15 amino acids. The V end lost 5 bases, the J end lost 1 base, and 12 bases lay between the germline ends. Germline-derived CDR1 and CDR2 are LNHDA and SQIVND (reference sequence). This clone was picked up a small number of times. Its specificity is not known. The V call is TRBV19, the J call TRBJ2-1, with D hard to call. The source of this sequence is a woman aged 30 to 39 in good health. The sequencing sample was made of memory CD4+ T cells sorted from blood. Subset specified: CD45RA-negative fraction. Here the CDR3 DNA reads TGTGCCAGTAGTGATACACCGGATTCCTACAATGAGCAGTTCTTC. This gives the protein CASSDTPDSYNEQFF.